The next 28 T cell receptor beta chains were all read from a single sample in a study of T-cell reconstitution after alpha-beta-depleted transplantation in children. Construction of the TCRbeta library involved unique molecular identifiers. TCRdb re-called the PCR reads with MiXCR, one entry per CDR3 protein. The sample contains approximately 6,400 distinct CDR3 sequences, about 14% of which appear only once. The starting material was PBMCs, obtained before TCRalphabeta/CD19-depleted stem cell transplant. The source of these receptors is a boy aged 5-17 years with acute lymphoblastic leukemia, due to receive a stem cell transplant.

This clonotype was detected many times. The V call is TRBV27, the J call TRBJ2-1; 10 nucleotides align to TRBD2. Germline assignment: CDR1 MNHEY and CDR2 SMNVEV (reference sequence). The CDR3 covers 15 residues. Losses at the gene ends were 6 bases for V and 7 bases for J; bases not matched to a gene: 9. The CDR3 bases are TGTGCCAGCAGCCTACTAGCGGGGTCTTATAATGAGCAGTTCTTC. The encoded protein is CASSLLAGSYNEQFF.

In this sample, this clonotype is medium-sized (0.01 to 0.1%). The genes are TRBV12-3 or TRBV12-4 and TRBJ2-7; the D is unclear. The V end was cut by 1 base, the J end by 9 bases, with 10 bases between. CDR3 length: 12 residues. CDR3 sequence: CASSLGGARQYF. The CDR3 bases are TGTGCCAGCAGTTTAGGAGGAGCACGGCAGTACTTC.

By its share, this clonotype is medium-sized (0.01 to 0.1%). V is TRBV7-8 and J is TRBJ1-5, with D perhaps matching TRBD1 (6 bases). Trimming left V 4 bases short and J 10 bases short, with 20 bases between. Germline values: CDR1 SGHVS, CDR2 FQNEAQ. The CDR3 loop spans 15 amino acids. CDR3: CASSSTPGHGFPQHF. The CDR3 nucleotides read TGTGCCAGCAGCTCGACTCCGGGACACGGATTCCCCCAGCATTTT.

This clonotype is labeled medium-sized. The chain links TRBV12-3 or TRBV12-4 to TRBJ2-5; 11 positions agree with TRBD1. The V gene end was trimmed by 7 bases and the J gene end by 5 bases; junction bases not matched to a gene: 9. This CDR3 region has 15 residues. CDR3 region: CASTGQGAIWETQYF. The CDR3 nucleotides read TGTGCCAGCACCGGACAGGGGGCAATCTGGGAGACCCAGTACTTC.

By share, this clonotype ranks as medium-sized (0.01 to 0.1%). The chain links TRBV24-1 to TRBJ2-2; 11 bases match TRBD1. The germline gives CDR1 KGHDR, CDR2 SFDVKD. The CDR3 sequence is 16 residues long. V gave up 3 bases and J gave up 4 bases; unmatched junction bases: 3. CDR3 in amino acids: CATSDPGTGGTGELFF. The CDR3 DNA sequence: TGTGCCACCAGTGATCCCGGGACAGGGGGCACCGGGGAGCTGTTTTTT.

There are many counts of this clonotype. J is TRBJ1-1 and V is TRBV27; no reliable D call. Trimming shortened V by 7 bases and J by 5 bases, and 17 bases separated the two germline ends. The germline gives CDR1 MNHEY, CDR2 SMNVEV (reference sequence). The CDR3 runs to 14 residues. CDR3: CASTSLYLGTEAFF. Written as DNA, the CDR3 is TGTGCCAGCACCTCCCTTTATTTAGGGACTGAAGCTTTCTTT.

This clonotype is labeled medium-sized. The chain uses TRBV15 and TRBJ2-1; 12 nucleotides align to TRBD2. CDR1 is LNHNV, CDR2 YYDKDF, per germline (reference sequence). V shed 3 bases and J 1 base; nucleotides not matched to a gene: 4. The CDR3 contains 17 residues. This chain's CDR3 is CATSRGGTSGSYNEQFF. The CDR3 DNA follows: TGTGCCACCAGCAGGGGCGGGACTAGCGGGTCCTACAATGAGCAGTTCTTC.

This clonotype counts as medium-sized. This chain links TRBV5-6 with TRBJ2-3, with D unclear. The CDR3 totals 14 residues. The germline V and J ends were trimmed by 5 bases and 4 bases, with 14 bases remaining between them. Germline assignment: CDR1 SGHDT and CDR2 YYEEEE. The CDR3 loop is CASRPRLGSDTQYF. CDR3 nucleotides: TGTGCCAGCAGACCCCGGTTGGGTTCAGATACGCAGTATTTT.

In this sample, this clonotype turned up a few times. The V and J genes are TRBV5-1 and TRBJ2-5; D perhaps matches TRBD2 (6 bases). The CDR3 is 14 amino acids. V was shortened by 4 bases and J by 3 bases, with 13 bases between the two germline ends. Germline V gene lookup returns CDR1 SGHRS and CDR2 YFSETQ. CDR3 nucleotide sequence: TGCGCCAGCAGCGTCGGGACTTTCAAAGAGACCCAGTACTTC. Its protein product is CASSVGTFKETQYF.

The table lists this clonotype with many counts. The chain links TRBV7-9 to TRBJ1-3; unclear D gene. The CDR3 has 16 residues. Per the germline V gene, CDR1 is SEHNR and CDR2 is FQNEAQ (reference sequence). V lost 4 bases and J lost 2, with 15 bases in between. The CDR3: CASSSSLGSAGNTIYF. The CDR3 bases are TGTGCCAGCAGCTCGTCTTTGGGGAGTGCTGGAAACACCATATATTTT.

In its sample, this clonotype ranks as medium-sized. The chain carries TRBV7-9 and TRBJ2-1; unclear D gene. Deletions cut 1 base from V and 3 bases from J, with 7 bases between. Germline loops: CDR1 SEHNR, CDR2 FQNEAQ (reference sequence). CDR3 length: 14 residues. The DNA for the CDR3 is TGTGCCAGCAGCTTAGTAAAAGGCTACAATGAGCAGTTCTTC. This encodes CASSLVKGYNEQFF.

By its share, this clonotype is medium-sized. V usage is TRBV20-1 and J usage is TRBJ1-2, with D possibly TRBD1 on 5 matching bases. Looked up from germline, CDR1 is DFQATT and CDR2 is SNEGSKA (reference sequence). This CDR3 spans 17 amino acids. With 3 bases removed from V and 4 bases from J, the gap between germline ends came to 24 bases. CDR3 bases: TGCAGTGCTAGTCCGTTCCCCCAACCAGGGAGGTCCTATGGCTACACCTTC. It translates to CSASPFPQPGRSYGYTF.

This clonotype is termed medium-sized (0.01 to 0.1%). The J gene is TRBJ2-1, the V gene TRBV7-9, with 11 bases lining up with TRBD2. CDR1 and CDR2 (germline): SEHNR, FQNEAQ (reference sequence). Germline trimming cut 5 bases from V and 8 bases from J; bases unmatched to any gene: 8. This CDR3 is built from 15 residues. Written as DNA, the CDR3 is TGTGCCAGCAGCCTCGGGACTAGCGGTCGGGATGAGCAGTTCTTC. This codes for CASSLGTSGRDEQFF.

This clonotype was counted many times. The CDR3 sequence: CASNGGPQETQYF. In DNA, the CDR3 is TGTGCCAGCAACGGGGGGCCCCAAGAGACCCAGTACTTC. The chain is built from TRBV7-9 and TRBJ2-5, with D maybe TRBD2 (7 bases). Germline V gene sequence: CDR1 SEHNR, CDR2 FQNEAQ (reference sequence). The V end lost 7 bases, the J end lost 1 base, and 10 bases lay between the germline ends. CDR3 length equals 13 residues.

Sample share makes this clonotype medium-sized (0.01 to 0.1%). The J gene is TRBJ1-5, the V gene TRBV6-2 or TRBV6-3; 11 nucleotides align to TRBD1. The CDR3 has 15 amino acids. CDR1 and CDR2 (germline): MNHEY, SVGEGT. J lost 6 bases, V lost 2 bases, and 3 bases had no gene match. The CDR3 region has the DNA TGTGCCAGCAGTTACCAGGACAGGGGGCTTCAGCCCCAGCATTTT. This encodes CASSYQDRGLQPQHF.

As DNA, the CDR3 is TGCAGCGTGGACGAAAAAGGGACAGGGTGGGGCTACACCTTC. Translated: CSVDEKGTGWGYTF. This chain links TRBV29-1 with TRBJ1-2; TRBD1 matches at 9 bases. After removal of 6 bases from V and 8 bases from J, the junction contained 13 bases not matched to a gene. CDR3 size: 14 residues. Germline lookup yields CDR1 SQVTM and CDR2 ANQGSEA.

This clonotype is labeled medium-sized. The chain couples TRBV6-2 or TRBV6-3 to TRBJ2-7, with D perhaps being TRBD1 or TRBD2 (6 bases each). Germline assignment: CDR1 MNHEY and CDR2 SVGEGT. This CDR3 comprises 15 residues. V was clipped by 8 bases and J by 1 base, with 18 bases between them. The CDR3 spells CASCSGGGYSYEQYF. CDR3 DNA: TGTGCCAGCTGTTCCGGGGGCGGGTATTCCTACGAGCAGTACTTC.

By share, this clonotype counts as medium-sized. The chain couples TRBV6-6 to TRBJ2-1, with TRBD2 as a possible D gene (6 bases). The V gene lost 2 bases and the J gene lost 9 bases, with 11 bases spanning the gap. Germline CDR1 and CDR2: MNHNY and SVGAGI (reference sequence). This CDR3 comprises 13 residues. The CDR3 protein is CASSYTGGREQFF. CDR3 nucleotide sequence: TGTGCCAGCAGTTACACCGGGGGTCGTGAGCAGTTCTTC.

Within the sample, this clonotype is medium-sized. The V call is TRBV11-2, the J call TRBJ1-1, with a weak D call TRBD1 (6 bases). V lost 3 bases and J 6 bases, leaving 11 bases between the germline ends. Germline-derived CDR1 and CDR2 are SGHAT and FQNNGV. This CDR3 contains 13 residues. The CDR3: CASSFPGQPEAFF. Written as DNA, the CDR3 is TGTGCCAGCAGCTTCCCTGGACAGCCTGAAGCTTTCTTT. Supplemented by reference TRBV11-2 and TRBJ1-1, the full variable domain reads EAGVAQSPRYKIIEKRQSVAFWCNPISGHATLYWYQQILGQGPKLLIQFQNNGVVDDSQLPKDRFSAERLKGVDSTLKIQPAKLEDSAVYLCASSFPGQPEAFFGQGTRLTVV.

J is TRBJ2-2 and V is TRBV7-2; D may correspond to TRBD1 or TRBD2 (6 bases each). Trimming took 5 bases from V and 5 from J, leaving 18 bases between them. Germline V gives CDR1 SGHTA, CDR2 FQGNSA. CDR3 size: 16 residues. The CDR3 DNA reads as TGTGCCAGCAGCGGAGGGTGGGGGGCGGGGACCGGGGAGCTGTTTTTT. The encoded protein is CASSGGWGAGTGELFF.

Relative to its sample, this clonotype is medium-sized (0.01 to 0.1%). This chain joins TRBV7-9 and TRBJ1-4; D is undetermined. CDR1 SEHNR and CDR2 FQNEAQ come from the germline V gene (reference sequence). This CDR3 has 16 amino acids. Trimming stripped 5 bases from V and 6 bases from J, with 19 bases between. The CDR3 spells CASSPVHQGNDEKLFF. The CDR3 nucleotides read TGTGCCAGCAGCCCCGTCCACCAAGGCAACGATGAAAAACTGTTTTTT.

This clonotype is termed medium-sized. This rearrangement joins TRBV28 to TRBJ2-7; D tentatively reads TRBD1 or TRBD2 (5 bases each). V was trimmed by 4 bases and J by 1 base, leaving 20 bases between them. Germline-derived CDR1 and CDR2 are MDHEN and SYDVKM. The CDR3 loop spans 17 amino acids. CDR3 sequence (DNA): TGTGCCAGCAGTTCAGGTATAGGGACGGGGAGATCCTACGAGCAGTACTTC. It encodes CASSSGIGTGRSYEQYF. The variable domain in full, completed from reference TRBV28 and TRBJ2-7, reads DVKVTQSSRYLVKRTGEKVFLECVQDMDHENMFWYRQDPGLGLRLIYFSYDVKMKEKGDIPEGYSVSREKKERFSLILESASTNQTSMYLCASSSGIGTGRSYEQYFGPGTRLTVT.

This clonotype is medium-sized within its sample. This chain links TRBV7-6 with TRBJ2-7; the match to TRBD2 covers 8 bases. The CDR3 has 15 amino acids. Germline assignment: CDR1 SGHVS and CDR2 FNYEAQ. Losses at the gene ends were 5 bases for V and 5 bases for J; bases not matched to a gene: 11. This CDR3 is CASSPRASGSHEQYF. The CDR3 DNA reads TGTGCCAGCAGCCCGCGGGCTAGCGGGTCACACGAGCAGTACTTC.

Relative to its sample, this clonotype is medium-sized (0.01 to 0.1%). V and J are TRBV29-1 and TRBJ1-2; TRBD1 agrees at 9 bases. The CDR3 sequence is 16 residues long. Germline CDR1 is SQVTM and CDR2 is ANQGSEA. With 5 bases clipped from V and 4 bases from J, the junction kept 14 bases outside the gene matches. CDR3 nucleotides: TGCAGCGTTTACGGGAAACCGGGACAGGGTCCCTATGGCTACACCTTC. Translation gives CSVYGKPGQGPYGYTF.

This clonotype is medium-sized (0.01 to 0.1%). J is TRBJ2-7 and V is TRBV7-9; 14 bases agree with TRBD2. V dropped 0 bases and J dropped 0; count of bases not matched to a gene: 4. Germline V CDR1 and CDR2: SEHNR, FQNEAQ (reference sequence). The CDR3 is 18 residues long. The CDR3 spells CASSLAPGTSGSSYEQYF. The CDR3 DNA sequence: TGTGCCAGCAGCTTAGCTCCCGGGACTAGCGGGAGCTCCTACGAGCAGTACTTC.

Within the sample, this clonotype is medium-sized. The chain is built from TRBV9 and TRBJ1-1; D gene ambiguous. CDR1 SGDLS and CDR2 YYNGEE come from the germline V gene. Trimming took off 1 base at V and 0 bases at J, with 10 bases between the two ends. This CDR3 has 15 residues. The CDR3 region has the DNA TGTGCCAGCAGCGTACAAGACGCAGTGAACACTGAAGCTTTCTTT. Protein sequence: CASSVQDAVNTEAFF. Filled out from reference TRBV9 and TRBJ1-1, the complete variable domain reads DSGVTQTPKHLITATGQRVTLRCSPRSGDLSVYWYQQSLDQGLQFLIQYYNGEERAKGNILERFSAQQFPDLHSELNLSSLELGDSALYFCASSVQDAVNTEAFFGQGTRLTVV.

The sample holds one count of this clonotype. CDR3 nucleotide sequence: TGTGCCTCCTGCCCCGGCTGGCTAGTTACTGGTGAGCAGTTCTTC. The encoded protein is CASCPGWLVTGEQFF. The V gene is TRBV30, the J gene TRBJ2-1, with D unclear. V was clipped by 7 bases and J by 9 bases, with 25 bases between them. Germline CDR1 and CDR2: GTSNPN and SVGIG (reference sequence). The CDR3 runs 15 residues.

In its sample, this clonotype ranks as medium-sized (0.01 to 0.1%). The chain employs TRBV5-4 and TRBJ2-3, with TRBD1 matching 8 bases. Losses at the gene ends were 3 bases for V and 1 base for J; bases not matched to a gene: 4. The CDR3 is 15 amino acids. CDR1 is SGHNT and CDR2 is YYREEE in the germline V gene (reference sequence). The CDR3 loop is CASSWTGSGTDTQYF. CDR3 DNA: TGTGCCAGCAGCTGGACAGGGTCGGGCACAGATACGCAGTATTTT.